At least ten counts were recorded for the clone carrying this T cell receptor (beta chain). The antigen is undetermined. This record belongs to a study of T cells after yellow fever vaccination. Study at large: SMART-Seq v4 Ultra Low Input prepared libraries from low-cell fractions. Study findings and constraints: Just a small share of clonotypes turned up in the CD4 compartment as well as the CD8 compartment. Although the secondary response was weaker, it peaked faster, at day 5 versus 15.

5'RACE template switching added a universal primer site and UMIs to TCR cDNA. MiXCR was run by TCRdb on the 5' RACE reads, yielding one entry per CDR3 protein. The data show 600,000 to 750,000 distinct CDR3 sequences, 9% to 15% seen once. Deletions cut 6 bases from V and 4 bases from J, with 10 bases between. The CDR3 is 12 residues long. The sequenced sample was PBMCs, obtained on the day of the yellow fever booster vaccination. The chain combines TRBV12-3 or TRBV12-4 with TRBJ2-7; a weak D match, TRBD1 (5 bases). The origin of this receptor is a man under 40 who received the YFV17D yellow fever vaccine. CDR3: CASSLSGYEQYF. The CDR3 region has the DNA TGTGCCAGCAGCTTATCAGGGTACGAGCAGTACTTC.